The 26 T cell receptor beta chains below were found in one sample sequenced in a study of cytomegalovirus exposure and HLA in healthy donors. It was with 60 Vbeta and 13 Jbeta primers that the PCR ran. Data came from immunoSEQ multiplex PCR; TCRdb stores just in-frame clones and leaves some out. The table includes around 300,000 clones, more than 55% detected once. The sequenced material came from PBMCs. These receptors were collected from a female donor in good health and CMV-seronegative.

The chain combines TRBV7-9 with TRBJ1-2; possibly TRBD1 for D (5 bases). The V and J ends lost 4 bases and 1 base respectively, with 13 bases between them. The CDR3 has 15 residues. Per the germline V gene, CDR1 is SEHNR and CDR2 is FQNEAQ (reference sequence). The CDR3 sequence: CASSSSLQVNYGYTF. The CDR3 nucleotides are TGTGCCAGCAGCTCCTCTCTACAGGTTAACTATGGCTACACCTTC.

V is TRBV19 and J is TRBJ2-1, with D possibly being TRBD1 (6 bases). Germline-derived CDR1 and CDR2 are LNHDA and SQIVND (reference sequence). The CDR3 covers 16 residues. The V end lost 2 bases, the J end lost 3 bases, and 14 bases lay between the germline ends. The CDR3 coding sequence is TGTGCCAGTAGTATATCAGAAGGGGGTGTCTACAATGAGCAGTTCTTC. Translating it yields CASSISEGGVYNEQFF.

This clone has just a few counts. The chain employs TRBV28 and TRBJ2-7; TRBD2 matches 10 bases. There are 19 residues in the CDR3. Trimming cost V 7 bases and J 3 bases; bases outside gene matches: 21. CDR1 MDHEN and CDR2 SYDVKM come from the germline V gene. CDR3 loop: CASKNSTGAKLAGIYEQYF. The CDR3, as DNA: TGTGCCAGCAAGAATTCGACAGGGGCTAAACTAGCGGGGATCTACGAGCAGTACTTC.

This CDR3 is CASSQEQGLGTGELFF. Here the CDR3 DNA reads TGTGCCAGCAGCCAAGAGCAGGGGCTAGGCACCGGGGAGCTGTTTTTT. The V gene is TRBV4-2, the J gene TRBJ2-2, with D possibly matching TRBD1 (6 bases). Looked up from germline, CDR1 is LGHNA and CDR2 is YNFKEQ. The CDR3 spans 16 residues. Trimming shortened V by 0 bases and J by 4 bases, and 12 bases separated the two germline ends.

In nucleotides, the CDR3 is TGTGCCAGCAGGGCGGACAGGGGTCGGGCCGGGGAGCTGTTTTTT. Its translation is CASRADRGRAGELFF. This chain joins TRBV6-1 and TRBJ2-2, with 9 bases that match TRBD1. This CDR3 is built from 15 residues. Trimming took 6 bases from V and 6 from J; bases not matched to a gene: 8. Germline CDR1 is MNHNS and CDR2 is SASEGT.

This sequence joins TRBV7-9 and TRBJ2-7, with 7 bases lining up with TRBD2. Germline V gives CDR1 SEHNR, CDR2 FQNEAQ (reference sequence). V was pared by 4 bases and J by 2 bases, with 8 bases of the junction left unmatched. This CDR3 region has 15 residues. In DNA, the CDR3 is TGTGCCAGCAGCTCATCTTCGGGGAGGGCCTACGAGCAGTACTTC. It specifies CASSSSSGRAYEQYF.

The chain has TRBV5-1 and TRBJ2-4; 10 positions agree with TRBD2. The CDR3 sequence is 18 residues long. CDR1 is SGHRS and CDR2 is YFSETQ in the germline V gene. V was pared by 4 bases and J by 2 bases, with 12 bases of the junction left unmatched. The DNA for the CDR3 is TGCGCCAGCAGCGATGGCGTTAGCGGGAGGTCGTCCAAAAACATTCAGTACTTC. Its protein is CASSDGVSGRSSKNIQYF. Full variable domain (rest looked up from reference TRBV5-1 and TRBJ2-4): KAGVTQTPRYLIKTRGQQVTLSCSPISGHRSVSWYQQTPGQGLQFLFEYFSETQRNKGNFPGRFSGRQFSNSRSEMNVSTLELGDSALYLCASSDGVSGRSSKNIQYFGAGTRLSVL.

The rearrangement joins TRBV5-1 to TRBJ2-3, with TRBD2 as a possible D gene (5 bases). V was clipped by 4 bases and J by 2 bases, with 20 bases between them. The CDR3 sequence is 17 residues long. Germline V gene lookup returns CDR1 SGHRS and CDR2 YFSETQ. CDR3 DNA: TGCGCCAGCAGCCCCGGACTCTCACCTCCTTTCACAGATACGCAGTATTTT. Its translation is CASSPGLSPPFTDTQYF.

This chain links TRBV28 with TRBJ1-1; D gene uncertain. Trimming shortened V by 2 bases and J by 0 bases, and 7 bases separated the two germline ends. This CDR3 comprises 14 residues. CDR1 is MDHEN and CDR2 is SYDVKM in the germline V gene. DNA of the CDR3: TGTGCCAGCAGTTTAGGAGAGGTGAACACTGAAGCTTTCTTT. It translates to CASSLGEVNTEAFF.

This clone came up once. The chain recombines TRBV11-3 with TRBJ2-7, with TRBD2 identical over 7 bases. Trimming cost V 2 bases and J 9 bases; bases outside gene matches: 4. The CDR3 runs 12 residues. Per the germline V gene, CDR1 is SGHNT and CDR2 is YENEEA. The CDR3 nucleotides are TGTGCCAGCAGCTTAAGAAGGGAGGGGCAGTACTTC. It encodes CASSLRREGQYF.

This sequence joins TRBV5-1 and TRBJ2-7; D perhaps matches TRBD1 (6 bases). Trimming took 4 bases from V and 1 from J, leaving 9 bases between them. Germline assignment: CDR1 SGHRS and CDR2 YFSETQ. CDR3 size: 13 residues. CDR3 residues: CASSAGTSYEQYF. The CDR3 bases are TGCGCCAGCAGCGCCGGGACATCCTACGAGCAGTACTTC.

V and J are TRBV9 and TRBJ2-5, with TRBD2 as a possible D gene (6 bases). This CDR3 region has 15 residues. Germline V gives CDR1 SGDLS, CDR2 YYNGEE. V was clipped by 3 bases and J by 3 bases, with 15 bases between them. The CDR3 spells CASSGRWGVEETQYF. The CDR3 DNA reads as TGTGCCAGCAGCGGTCGGTGGGGGGTGGAAGAGACCCAGTACTTC.

This clone has a handful of counts. The CDR3 sequence: CASSQERHEQYF. The CDR3 DNA follows: TGCGCCAGCAGCCAAGAGAGGCACGAGCAGTACTTC. The genes are TRBV4-1 and TRBJ2-7; D unresolved. CDR1 MGHRA and CDR2 YSYEKL come from the germline V gene. Trimming removed 0 bases at V and 5 bases at J, with 5 bases between. The CDR3 totals 12 residues.

The rearrangement uses TRBV7-9 and TRBJ2-3, with 10 bases matching TRBD1. J was trimmed by 3 bases and V by 4 bases; bases with no gene match: 7. This CDR3 has 16 residues. The germline CDR1 and CDR2 sequences are SEHNR and FQNEAQ (reference sequence). This CDR3 is CASSSAGTGDTDTQYF. In nucleotides, the CDR3 is TGTGCCAGCAGCTCGGCCGGGACAGGGGATACAGATACGCAGTATTTT.

A word on this clone: At one of its ends the junction is not consistent with the germline gene, which may arise from a read error. The rearrangement uses TRBV19 and TRBJ2-5, with 11 bases lining up with TRBD2. CDR3 length: 15 amino acids. Germline V gene sequence: CDR1 LNHDA, CDR2 SQIVND (reference sequence). CDR3 in amino acids: CASSRTSGYQEPQYF. The CDR3, as DNA: TGTGCCAGTAGCCGGACTAGCGGGTACCAAGAGCCCCAGTACTTC.

The rearrangement joins TRBV28 to TRBJ2-7, with TRBD2 matching over 14 bases. V lost 6 bases and J lost 5; bases outside the gene matches: 12. This CDR3 has 17 amino acids. Per the germline V gene, CDR1 is MDHEN and CDR2 is SYDVKM. The CDR3 spells CASRRLAGGRGVDEQYF. The CDR3 nucleotides are TGTGCCAGCAGGAGACTAGCGGGAGGGAGAGGGGTAGACGAGCAGTACTTC.

J is TRBJ1-2 and V is TRBV6-6, with D possibly being TRBD1 (5 bases). The V gene's germline CDR1 is MNHNY and CDR2 SVGAGI (reference sequence). Trimming took off 0 bases at V and 10 bases at J, with 15 bases between the two ends. The CDR3 length is 14 residues. CDR3 residues: CASSYSTGRRDYTF. In DNA form, the CDR3 reads TGTGCCAGCAGTTACTCGACGGGACGGAGGGACTACACCTTC.

J is TRBJ2-1 and V is TRBV27; maybe TRBD2 (6 bases). V lost 3 bases to trimming and J lost 3 bases, with 6 bases between them. Germline assignment: CDR1 MNHEY and CDR2 SMNVEV (reference sequence). This CDR3 spans 13 amino acids. This CDR3 reads CASSLDYYNEQFF. The CDR3 region has the DNA TGTGCCAGCAGTTTGGACTACTACAATGAGCAGTTCTTC.

This chain joins TRBV18 and TRBJ1-2; D might be TRBD1 (5 bases). The V end was cut by 6 bases, the J end by 8 bases, with 16 bases between. The CDR3 is made up of 13 amino acids. Germline V gives CDR1 KGHSH, CDR2 LQKENI. The CDR3, as DNA: TGTGCCAGCTCCACCCCCGGGGGGTACGGCTACACCTTC. Translation gives CASSTPGGYGYTF.

The CDR3 nucleotides are TGTGCCTGGAGTGTAGGTAGCTCCCAGTACTTC. It codes for CAWSVGSSQYF. V usage is TRBV30 and J usage is TRBJ2-5, with D unresolved. Between the trimmed V and J ends, which lost 0 bases and 9 bases, there was a span of 8 bases. In germline, CDR1 is GTSNPN, CDR2 SVGIG (reference sequence). CDR3 length: 11 residues.

The J gene is TRBJ2-1, the V gene TRBV7-3; 8 bases are shared with TRBD2. There are 14 residues in the CDR3. V dropped 6 bases and J dropped 3; count of bases not matched to a gene: 4. Germline V CDR1 and CDR2: SGHTA, FQGTGA. CDR3 sequence: CASSPGLDYNEQFF. CDR3 coding DNA: TGTGCCAGCAGTCCGGGACTAGACTACAATGAGCAGTTCTTC.

The chain recombines TRBV5-1 with TRBJ2-7; 7 nucleotides align to TRBD1. Per the germline V gene, CDR1 is SGHRS and CDR2 is YFSETQ. The CDR3 sequence is 15 residues long. Trimming cost V 2 bases and J 0 bases; bases outside gene matches: 5. CDR3 region: CASSFGTAFSYEQYF. CDR3 DNA sequence: TGCGCCAGCAGCTTCGGGACAGCTTTCTCCTACGAGCAGTACTTC.

This clone was found a few times. At one boundary the junction diverges from the germline segment, which might be a read error. The chain has TRBV7-9 and TRBJ1-5; no clear D. CDR1 and CDR2 (germline): SEHNR, FQNEAQ (reference sequence). This CDR3 spans 13 amino acids. Here the CDR3 DNA reads TGTTCCACGACCCCGTTCGATGATCAGGCCCAGCATTTT. This translates into CSTTPFDDQAQHF.

The chain couples TRBV9 to TRBJ2-7; tentative D call: TRBD2 (7 bases). V lost 0 bases, J lost 0 bases, and 10 bases lay in between. Germline CDR1 reads SGDLS; CDR2 reads YYNGEE. The CDR3 covers 15 residues. DNA of the CDR3: TGTGCCAGCAGCGTAGAGGGGGGGAGCTCCTACGAGCAGTACTTC. This codes for CASSVEGGSSYEQYF.

The chain is built from TRBV7-2 and TRBJ2-1, with 9 bases identical to TRBD2. The V gene end was trimmed by 2 bases and the J gene end by 3 bases; junction bases not matched to a gene: 2. CDR1 is SGHTA and CDR2 is FQGNSA in the germline V gene. This CDR3 comprises 15 residues. CDR3 DNA sequence: TGTGCCAGCAGCTTAAGACTAGCGGACTACAATGAGCAGTTCTTC. It encodes CASSLRLADYNEQFF.

The V gene is TRBV18, the J gene TRBJ1-4, with 7 bases fitting TRBD1. V was pared by 5 bases and J by 6 bases, with 9 bases of the junction left unmatched. The CDR3 loop spans 15 amino acids. Germline CDR1 and CDR2: KGHSH and LQKENI. The CDR3 DNA reads as TGTGCCAGCTCAAAACGACAGGGCGTTGATGAAAAACTGTTTTTT. This gives the protein CASSKRQGVDEKLFF.